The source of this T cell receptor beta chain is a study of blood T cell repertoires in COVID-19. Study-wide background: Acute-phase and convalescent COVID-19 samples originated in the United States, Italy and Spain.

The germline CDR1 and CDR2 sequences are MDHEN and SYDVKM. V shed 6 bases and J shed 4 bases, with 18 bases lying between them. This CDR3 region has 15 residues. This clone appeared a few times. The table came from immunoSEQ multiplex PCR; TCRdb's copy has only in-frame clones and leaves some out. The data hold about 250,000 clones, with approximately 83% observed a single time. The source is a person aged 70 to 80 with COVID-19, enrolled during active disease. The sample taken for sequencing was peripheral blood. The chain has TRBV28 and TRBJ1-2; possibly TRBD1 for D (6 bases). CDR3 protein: CASRLPGGAGYGYTF. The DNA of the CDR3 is TGTGCCAGCAGACTCCCTGGGGGCGCCGGCTATGGCTACACCTTC.